This T cell receptor beta chain was recorded in a study of cytomegalovirus exposure and HLA in healthy donors. As regards this clone: What it binds is unknown.

Study-level results: Most TCR sequences were uncommon, yet certain public TCRs appeared in many donors. Associated with cytomegalovirus, according to the listing, were some 180 TCR beta chains. According to a subsequent analysis, TCR clusters from the first cohort were inclined to appear together in the 130 or so validation repertoires. Accounts indicate the classifier identified cytomegalovirus status with strong specificity and sensitivity.

Sequencing used immunoSEQ multiplex PCR; TCRdb keeps in-frame clones, though not all of them. The sample includes under 200,000 clones, about 89% of them seen just once. The CDR3 loop spans 14 amino acids. CDR1 is LNHDA, CDR2 SQIVND, per germline (reference sequence). Trimming at V came to 4 bases and at J to 3 bases, leaving 1 base not matched to a gene. This clonotype originated in a woman in her late teens or twenties in good health and CMV-seropositive. Sequencing was performed on PBMCs. This chain connects TRBV19 to TRBJ1-5; 9 bases line up with TRBD1. The chain's CDR3 is CASSRTGDNQPQHF. The CDR3, as DNA: TGTGCCAGTAGTAGGACAGGGGACAATCAGCCCCAGCATTTT. Full variable domain (rest looked up from reference TRBV19 and TRBJ1-5): DGGITQSPKYLFRKEGQNVTLSCEQNLNHDAMYWYRQDPGQGLRLIYYSQIVNDFQKGDIAEGYSVSREKKESFPLTVTSAQKNPTAFYLCASSRTGDNQPQHFGDGTRLSIL.